This TCR beta chain emerged from a study of T cell repertoires in cytomegalovirus infection. Study as a whole: An indication of both CMV infection and matching HLA type came from public TCR beta signatures.

One entry per CDR3 protein results from TCRdb running MiXCR on the reads. The table has 500,000 to 600,000 distinct CDR3 sequences, approximately 15% seen once. Points from the study as a whole: Dominating the ex vivo response were TCR beta clonotypes that were CMV-specific and HLA-C-restricted. Cumulative public TCR beta family frequency identified CMV carriers with the relevant HLA.

Many counts were recorded for this clonotype. Its target is unknown. This CDR3 spans 13 amino acids. In germline, CDR1 is SEHNR, CDR2 FQNEAQ (reference sequence). The V and J ends lost 3 bases and 12 bases, in that order; junction bases with no gene match: 7. The genes are TRBV7-9 and TRBJ1-4; 7 bases fit TRBD1. This sequence was found in a human donor in good health (CMV status not recorded). Some clones in this sample may be carry-over from other donors' samples. Sample: CD8+ T cells from PBMCs. In nucleotides, the CDR3 is TGTGCCAGCAGCTTTTTACGACAGGGTGAACTGTTTTTT. Translated, it gives CASSFLRQGELFF.